Below, one T cell receptor (beta chain) is given with its context. Some clones are missing from TCRdb's copy, which holds only in-frame ones; the method was immunoSEQ multiplex PCR. The sample has about 84,000 clones, about 90% seen once; the top ten hold roughly 0.25%. From germline, CDR1 is MDHEN and CDR2 SYDVKM. The CDR3 runs to 12 residues. The ends were cut back, 9 bases at V and 6 bases at J, with 12 bases in the middle. This sample is part of a study of technical replicates of blood from a few donors. The sample comprised T cells isolated from PBMCs. The sequence was collected from a human donor in good health. The gene calls are TRBV28 and TRBJ2-1; perhaps TRBD1 as D (5 bases). The CDR3 coding sequence is TGTGCCAGTTCAGGGCTCCTCAATGAGCAGTTCTTC. Protein sequence: CASSGLLNEQFF.